This note documents a single T cell receptor (beta chain) sequence. The sample comes from a study of beta chain features in type 1 diabetes. The CDR3 contains 15 residues. The ends were cut back, 4 bases at V and 0 bases at J, with 15 bases in the middle. Germline V gives CDR1 SQVTM, CDR2 ANQGSEA. The sequenced template was cDNA made from the entire isolated RNA. The method was immunoSEQ multiplex PCR; TCRdb's version includes in-frame clones alone and lacks a portion of them. The sample yields a few hundred thousand clones, 25% to 35% seen once. Material for sequencing was central memory CD4+ T cells from blood. The sequence was collected from a man younger than 40 in good health. The chain is built from TRBV29-1 and TRBJ1-2, with D unresolved. This chain's CDR3 is CSVGDKTTPNYGYTF. For the CDR3, the DNA is TGCAGCGTTGGTGACAAAACCACTCCTAACTATGGCTACACCTTC.